The clone carrying this TCR beta chain was seen just once. The CDR3 spans 17 residues. From germline, CDR1 is MGHRA and CDR2 YSYEKL. J gave up 6 bases and V 4 bases, and 13 bases lay outside the gene matches. Measured with immunoSEQ multiplex PCR; TCRdb has only the in-frame clones, and not every one. The sample shows about 110,000 clones, about two thirds of them seen only once. The sample belongs to a study of blood T cell repertoires in COVID-19. The TCR sequence derives from a human donor with acute or convalescent COVID-19. The donor label of this sample is uncertain. The sequenced material came from peripheral blood. V is TRBV4-1 and J is TRBJ1-4, with 8 positions matching TRBD1. Written as DNA, the CDR3 is TGCGCCAGCAGCCCCCTTGGACAGGGCAGCGGGTATGAAAAACTGTTTTTT. Protein sequence: CASSPLGQGSGYEKLFF.